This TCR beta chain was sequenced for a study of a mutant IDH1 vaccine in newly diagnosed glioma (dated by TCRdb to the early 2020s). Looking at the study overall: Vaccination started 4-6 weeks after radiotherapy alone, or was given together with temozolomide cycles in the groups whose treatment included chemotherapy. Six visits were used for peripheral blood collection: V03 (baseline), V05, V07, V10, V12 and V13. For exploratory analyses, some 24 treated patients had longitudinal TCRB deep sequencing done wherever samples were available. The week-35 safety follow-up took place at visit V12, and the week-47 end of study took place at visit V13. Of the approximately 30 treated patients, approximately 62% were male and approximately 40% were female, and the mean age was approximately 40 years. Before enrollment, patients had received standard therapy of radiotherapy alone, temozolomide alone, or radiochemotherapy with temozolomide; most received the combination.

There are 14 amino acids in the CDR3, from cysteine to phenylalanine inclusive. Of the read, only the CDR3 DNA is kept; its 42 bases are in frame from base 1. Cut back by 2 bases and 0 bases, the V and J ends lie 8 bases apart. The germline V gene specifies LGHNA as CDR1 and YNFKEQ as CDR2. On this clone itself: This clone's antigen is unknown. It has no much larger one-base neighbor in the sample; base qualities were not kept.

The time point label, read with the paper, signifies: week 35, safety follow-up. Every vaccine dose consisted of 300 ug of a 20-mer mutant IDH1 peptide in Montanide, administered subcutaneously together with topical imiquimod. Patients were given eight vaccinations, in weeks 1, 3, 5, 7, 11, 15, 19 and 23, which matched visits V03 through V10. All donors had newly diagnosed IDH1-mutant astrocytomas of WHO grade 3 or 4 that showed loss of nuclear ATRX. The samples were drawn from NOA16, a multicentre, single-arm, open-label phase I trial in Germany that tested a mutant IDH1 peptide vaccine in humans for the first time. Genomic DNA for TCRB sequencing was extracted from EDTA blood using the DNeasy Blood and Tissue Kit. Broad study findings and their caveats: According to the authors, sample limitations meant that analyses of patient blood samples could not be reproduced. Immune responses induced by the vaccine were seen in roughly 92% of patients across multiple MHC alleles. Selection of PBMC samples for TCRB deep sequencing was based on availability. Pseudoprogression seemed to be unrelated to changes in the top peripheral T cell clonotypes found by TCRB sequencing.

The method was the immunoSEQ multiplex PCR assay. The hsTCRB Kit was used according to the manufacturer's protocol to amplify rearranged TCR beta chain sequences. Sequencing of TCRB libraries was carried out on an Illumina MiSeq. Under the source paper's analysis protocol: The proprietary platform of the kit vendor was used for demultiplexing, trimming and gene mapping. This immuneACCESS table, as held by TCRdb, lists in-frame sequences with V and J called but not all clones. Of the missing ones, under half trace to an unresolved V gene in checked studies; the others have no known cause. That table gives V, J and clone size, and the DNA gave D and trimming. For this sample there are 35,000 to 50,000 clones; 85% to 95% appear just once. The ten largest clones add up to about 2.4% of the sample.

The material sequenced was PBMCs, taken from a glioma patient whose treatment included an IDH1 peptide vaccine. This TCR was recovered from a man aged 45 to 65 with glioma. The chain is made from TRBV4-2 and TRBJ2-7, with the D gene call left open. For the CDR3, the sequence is CASSQSSDSYEQYF. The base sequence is TGTGCCAGCAGCCAAAGTAGTGACTCCTACGAGCAGTACTTC.